There are a few counts of the clone carrying this TCR beta chain. Germline CDR1 is LNHDA and CDR2 is SQIVND (reference sequence). The CDR3 spans 14 residues. V lost 6 bases and J 0 bases, leaving 9 bases between the germline ends. The PCR had 60 Vbeta and 13 Jbeta primers. Clones were sequenced by immunoSEQ multiplex PCR, and TCRdb holds only the in-frame ones, with some missing. The sample consists of over 150,000 clones, roughly 80% of them appearing once. These data are taken from a study of cytomegalovirus exposure and HLA in healthy donors. The TCR was taken from a male donor in good health and CMV-seronegative. Sequencing used PBMCs. This rearrangement joins TRBV19 to TRBJ2-4, with a weak D call TRBD1 (5 bases). The CDR3 DNA reads TGTGCCAGTAGAGACAGCCTAGCCAAAAACATTCAGTACTTC. This translates into CASRDSLAKNIQYF.